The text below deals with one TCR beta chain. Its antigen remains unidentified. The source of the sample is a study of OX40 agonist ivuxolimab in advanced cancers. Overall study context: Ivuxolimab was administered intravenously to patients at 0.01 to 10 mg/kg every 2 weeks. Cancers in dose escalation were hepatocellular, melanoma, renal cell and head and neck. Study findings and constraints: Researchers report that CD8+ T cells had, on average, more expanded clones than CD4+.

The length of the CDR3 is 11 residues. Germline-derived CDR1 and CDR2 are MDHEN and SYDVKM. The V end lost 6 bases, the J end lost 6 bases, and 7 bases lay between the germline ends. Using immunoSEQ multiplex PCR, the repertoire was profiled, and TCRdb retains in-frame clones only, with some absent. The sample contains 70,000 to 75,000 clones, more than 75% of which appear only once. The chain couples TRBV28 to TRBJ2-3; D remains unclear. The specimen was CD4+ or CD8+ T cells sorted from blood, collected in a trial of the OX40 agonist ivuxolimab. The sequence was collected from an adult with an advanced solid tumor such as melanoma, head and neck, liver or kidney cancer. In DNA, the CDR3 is TGTGCCAGCAGGGAAGGGGATACGCAGTATTTT. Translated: CASREGDTQYF.